These 2 T cell receptor beta chains were sequenced from one sample in a study of cytomegalovirus exposure and HLA in healthy donors. The PCR was carried out with 60 Vbeta primers and 13 Jbeta primers. Here immunoSEQ multiplex PCR was the method, and the copy in TCRdb shows in-frame clones only, minus some. The sample lists 60,000 to 70,000 clones, 65% to 85% seen once, with roughly 3% in the top ten. Specimen: PBMCs. These receptors were collected from a woman in her thirties in good health and CMV-seronegative.

The chain joins TRBV30 to TRBJ2-7; a possible D gene is TRBD2 (6 bases). The germline V gene encodes CDR1 GTSNPN and CDR2 SVGIG (reference sequence). This CDR3 is 15 amino acids long. The V and J ends lost 2 bases and 0 bases respectively, with 14 bases between them. CDR3 nucleotides: TGTGCCTGGAGTCCCCCGGAGGGGACCTCCTACGAGCAGTACTTC. As protein: CAWSPPEGTSYEQYF.

J is TRBJ2-3 and V is TRBV9; a weak D match, TRBD2 (6 bases). This CDR3 comprises 14 residues. Germline V lookup: CDR1 SGDLS, CDR2 YYNGEE. V was trimmed by 5 bases and J by 0 bases, leaving 10 bases between them. The CDR3 reads CASSDGSSTDTQYF. CDR3 DNA sequence: TGTGCCAGCAGTGACGGGAGTAGCACAGATACGCAGTATTTT.